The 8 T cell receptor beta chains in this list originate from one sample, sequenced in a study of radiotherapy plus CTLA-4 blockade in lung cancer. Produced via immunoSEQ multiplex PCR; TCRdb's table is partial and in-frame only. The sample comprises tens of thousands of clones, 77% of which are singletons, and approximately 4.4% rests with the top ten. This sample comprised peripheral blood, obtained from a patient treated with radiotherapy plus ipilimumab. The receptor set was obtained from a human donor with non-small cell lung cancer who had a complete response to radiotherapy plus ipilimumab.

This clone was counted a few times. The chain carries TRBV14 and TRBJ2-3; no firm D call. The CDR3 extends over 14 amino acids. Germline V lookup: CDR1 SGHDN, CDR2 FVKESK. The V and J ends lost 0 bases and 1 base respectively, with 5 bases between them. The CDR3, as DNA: TGTGCCAGCAGCCAAGATCCGGGCACAGATACGCAGTATTTT. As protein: CASSQDPGTDTQYF.

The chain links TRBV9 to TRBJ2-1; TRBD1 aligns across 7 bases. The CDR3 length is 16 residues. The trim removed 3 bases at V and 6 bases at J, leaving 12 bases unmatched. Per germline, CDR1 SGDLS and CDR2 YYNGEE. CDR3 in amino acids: CASSAHSGQERNEQFF. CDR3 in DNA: TGTGCCAGCAGCGCTCATTCAGGACAGGAACGCAATGAGCAGTTCTTC. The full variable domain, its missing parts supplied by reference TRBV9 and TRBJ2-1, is DSGVTQTPKHLITATGQRVTLRCSPRSGDLSVYWYQQSLDQGLQFLIQYYNGEERAKGNILERFSAQQFPDLHSELNLSSLELGDSALYFCASSAHSGQERNEQFFGPGTRLTVL.

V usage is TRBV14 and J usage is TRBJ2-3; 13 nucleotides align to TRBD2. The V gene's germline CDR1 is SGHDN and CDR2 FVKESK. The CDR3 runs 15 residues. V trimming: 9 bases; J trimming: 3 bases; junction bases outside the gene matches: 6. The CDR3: CASGTSGIGTDTQYF. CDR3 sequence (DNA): TGTGCCAGTGGGACTAGCGGGATCGGGACAGATACGCAGTATTTT.

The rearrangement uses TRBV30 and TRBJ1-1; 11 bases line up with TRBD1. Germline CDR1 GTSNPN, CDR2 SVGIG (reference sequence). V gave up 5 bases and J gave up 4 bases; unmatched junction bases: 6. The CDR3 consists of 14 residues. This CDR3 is CAWWDRGFGTEAFF. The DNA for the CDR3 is TGTGCCTGGTGGGACAGGGGGTTTGGCACTGAAGCTTTCTTT.

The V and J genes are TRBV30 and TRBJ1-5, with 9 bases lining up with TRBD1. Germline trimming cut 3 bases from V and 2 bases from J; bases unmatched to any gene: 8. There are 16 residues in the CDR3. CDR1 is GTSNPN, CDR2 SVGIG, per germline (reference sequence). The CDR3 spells CAWRKAGDRGNQPQHF. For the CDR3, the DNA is TGTGCCTGGAGAAAGGCAGGGGACAGGGGCAATCAGCCCCAGCATTTT.

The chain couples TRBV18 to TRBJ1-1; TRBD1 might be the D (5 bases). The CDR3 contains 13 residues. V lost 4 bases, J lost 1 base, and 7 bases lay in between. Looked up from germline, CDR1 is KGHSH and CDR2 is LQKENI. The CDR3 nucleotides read TGTGCCAGCTCACTCCAGGGGAACACTGAAGCTTTCTTT. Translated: CASSLQGNTEAFF.

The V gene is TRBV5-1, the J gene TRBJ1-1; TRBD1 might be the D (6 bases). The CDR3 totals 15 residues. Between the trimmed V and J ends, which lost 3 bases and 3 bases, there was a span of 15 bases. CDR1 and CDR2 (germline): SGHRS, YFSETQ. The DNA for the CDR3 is TGCGCCAGCAGCTCATTAGGGGGACTGGACACTGAAGCTTTCTTT. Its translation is CASSSLGGLDTEAFF.

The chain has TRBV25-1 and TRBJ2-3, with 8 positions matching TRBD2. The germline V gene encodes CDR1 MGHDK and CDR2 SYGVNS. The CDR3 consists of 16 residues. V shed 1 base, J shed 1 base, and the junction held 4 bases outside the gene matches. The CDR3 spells CASSEWDGGGTDTQYF. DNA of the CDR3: TGTGCCAGCAGTGAATGGGACGGGGGGGGCACAGATACGCAGTATTTT.